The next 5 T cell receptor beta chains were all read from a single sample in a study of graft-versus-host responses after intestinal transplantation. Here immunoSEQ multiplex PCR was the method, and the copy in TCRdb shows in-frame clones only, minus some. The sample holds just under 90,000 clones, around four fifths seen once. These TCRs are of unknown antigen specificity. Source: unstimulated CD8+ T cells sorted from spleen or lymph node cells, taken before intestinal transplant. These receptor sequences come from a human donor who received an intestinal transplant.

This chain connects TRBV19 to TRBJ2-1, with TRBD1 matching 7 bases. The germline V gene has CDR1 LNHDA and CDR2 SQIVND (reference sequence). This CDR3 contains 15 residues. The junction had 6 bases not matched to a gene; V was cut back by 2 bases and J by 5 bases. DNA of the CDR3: TGTGCCAGTAGTATAAGGACAGGTCGACACAATGAGCAGTTCTTC. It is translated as CASSIRTGRHNEQFF. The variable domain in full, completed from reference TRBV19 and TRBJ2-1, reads DGGITQSPKYLFRKEGQNVTLSCEQNLNHDAMYWYRQDPGQGLRLIYYSQIVNDFQKGDIAEGYSVSREKKESFPLTVTSAQKNPTAFYLCASSIRTGRHNEQFFGPGTRLTVL.

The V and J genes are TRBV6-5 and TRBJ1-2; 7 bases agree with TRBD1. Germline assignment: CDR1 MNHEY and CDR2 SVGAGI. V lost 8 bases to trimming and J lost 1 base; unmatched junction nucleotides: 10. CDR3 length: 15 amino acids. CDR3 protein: CASCFNRGDNYGYTF. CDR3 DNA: TGTGCCAGCTGCTTCAACAGGGGTGATAACTATGGCTACACCTTC.

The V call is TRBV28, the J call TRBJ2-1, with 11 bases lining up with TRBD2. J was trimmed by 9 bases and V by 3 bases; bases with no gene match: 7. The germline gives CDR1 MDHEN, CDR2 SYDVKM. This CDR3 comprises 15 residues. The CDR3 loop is CASSFSGRVDSEQFF. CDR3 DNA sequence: TGTGCCAGCAGTTTTAGCGGGAGGGTGGATAGTGAGCAGTTCTTC.

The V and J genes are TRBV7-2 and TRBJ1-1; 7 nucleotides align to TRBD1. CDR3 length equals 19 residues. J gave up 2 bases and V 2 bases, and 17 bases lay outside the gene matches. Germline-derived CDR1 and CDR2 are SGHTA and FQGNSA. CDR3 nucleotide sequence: TGTGCCAGCAGCTTATGGCGCCCCCCCGACAGGGAAGGAAACACTGAAGCTTTCTTT. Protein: CASSLWRPPDREGNTEAFF.

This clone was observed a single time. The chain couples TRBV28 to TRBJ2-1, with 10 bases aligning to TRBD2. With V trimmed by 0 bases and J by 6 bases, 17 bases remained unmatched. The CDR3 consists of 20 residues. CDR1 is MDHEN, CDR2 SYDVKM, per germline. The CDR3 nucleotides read TGTGCCAGCAGTTTATGCCCCTTCCCCTCTCTAGCGGGAGTCTCCAATGAGCAGTTCTTC. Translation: CASSLCPFPSLAGVSNEQFF. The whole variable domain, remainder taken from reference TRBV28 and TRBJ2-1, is DVKVTQSSRYLVKRTGEKVFLECVQDMDHENMFWYRQDPGLGLRLIYFSYDVKMKEKGDIPEGYSVSREKKERFSLILESASTNQTSMYLCASSLCPFPSLAGVSNEQFFGPGTRLTVL.